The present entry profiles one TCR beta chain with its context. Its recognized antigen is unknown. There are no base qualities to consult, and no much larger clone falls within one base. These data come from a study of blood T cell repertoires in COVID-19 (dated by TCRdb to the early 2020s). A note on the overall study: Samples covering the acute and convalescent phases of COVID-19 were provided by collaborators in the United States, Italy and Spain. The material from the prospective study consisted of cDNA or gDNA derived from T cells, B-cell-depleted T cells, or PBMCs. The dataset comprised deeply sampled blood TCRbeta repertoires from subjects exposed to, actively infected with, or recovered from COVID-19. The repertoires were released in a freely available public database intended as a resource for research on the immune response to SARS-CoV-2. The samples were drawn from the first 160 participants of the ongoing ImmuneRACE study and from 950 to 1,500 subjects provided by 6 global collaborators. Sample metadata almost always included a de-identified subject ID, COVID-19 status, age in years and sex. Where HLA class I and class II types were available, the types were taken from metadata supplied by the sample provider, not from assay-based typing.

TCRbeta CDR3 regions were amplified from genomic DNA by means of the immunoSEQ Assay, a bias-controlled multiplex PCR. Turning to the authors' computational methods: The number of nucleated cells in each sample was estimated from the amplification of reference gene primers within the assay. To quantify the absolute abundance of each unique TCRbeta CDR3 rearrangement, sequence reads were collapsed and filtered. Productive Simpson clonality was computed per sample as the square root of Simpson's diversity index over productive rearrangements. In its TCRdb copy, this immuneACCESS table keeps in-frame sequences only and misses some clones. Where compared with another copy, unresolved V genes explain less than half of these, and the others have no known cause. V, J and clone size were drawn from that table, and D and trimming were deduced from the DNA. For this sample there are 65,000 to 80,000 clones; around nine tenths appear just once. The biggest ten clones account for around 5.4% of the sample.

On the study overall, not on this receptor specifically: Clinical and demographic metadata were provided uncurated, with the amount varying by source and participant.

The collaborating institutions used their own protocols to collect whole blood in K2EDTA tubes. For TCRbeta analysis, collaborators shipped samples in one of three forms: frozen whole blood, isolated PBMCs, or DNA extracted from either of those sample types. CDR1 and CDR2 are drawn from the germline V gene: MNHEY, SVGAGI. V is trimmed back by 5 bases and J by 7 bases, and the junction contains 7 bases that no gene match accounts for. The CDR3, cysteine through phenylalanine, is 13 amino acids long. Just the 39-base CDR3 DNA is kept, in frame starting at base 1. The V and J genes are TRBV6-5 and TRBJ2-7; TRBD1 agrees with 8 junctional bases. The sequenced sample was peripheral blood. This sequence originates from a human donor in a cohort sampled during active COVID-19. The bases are TGTGCCAGCAGTCCTGACAGGGGTTGGGAGCAGTACTTC. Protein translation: CASSPDRGWEQYF.